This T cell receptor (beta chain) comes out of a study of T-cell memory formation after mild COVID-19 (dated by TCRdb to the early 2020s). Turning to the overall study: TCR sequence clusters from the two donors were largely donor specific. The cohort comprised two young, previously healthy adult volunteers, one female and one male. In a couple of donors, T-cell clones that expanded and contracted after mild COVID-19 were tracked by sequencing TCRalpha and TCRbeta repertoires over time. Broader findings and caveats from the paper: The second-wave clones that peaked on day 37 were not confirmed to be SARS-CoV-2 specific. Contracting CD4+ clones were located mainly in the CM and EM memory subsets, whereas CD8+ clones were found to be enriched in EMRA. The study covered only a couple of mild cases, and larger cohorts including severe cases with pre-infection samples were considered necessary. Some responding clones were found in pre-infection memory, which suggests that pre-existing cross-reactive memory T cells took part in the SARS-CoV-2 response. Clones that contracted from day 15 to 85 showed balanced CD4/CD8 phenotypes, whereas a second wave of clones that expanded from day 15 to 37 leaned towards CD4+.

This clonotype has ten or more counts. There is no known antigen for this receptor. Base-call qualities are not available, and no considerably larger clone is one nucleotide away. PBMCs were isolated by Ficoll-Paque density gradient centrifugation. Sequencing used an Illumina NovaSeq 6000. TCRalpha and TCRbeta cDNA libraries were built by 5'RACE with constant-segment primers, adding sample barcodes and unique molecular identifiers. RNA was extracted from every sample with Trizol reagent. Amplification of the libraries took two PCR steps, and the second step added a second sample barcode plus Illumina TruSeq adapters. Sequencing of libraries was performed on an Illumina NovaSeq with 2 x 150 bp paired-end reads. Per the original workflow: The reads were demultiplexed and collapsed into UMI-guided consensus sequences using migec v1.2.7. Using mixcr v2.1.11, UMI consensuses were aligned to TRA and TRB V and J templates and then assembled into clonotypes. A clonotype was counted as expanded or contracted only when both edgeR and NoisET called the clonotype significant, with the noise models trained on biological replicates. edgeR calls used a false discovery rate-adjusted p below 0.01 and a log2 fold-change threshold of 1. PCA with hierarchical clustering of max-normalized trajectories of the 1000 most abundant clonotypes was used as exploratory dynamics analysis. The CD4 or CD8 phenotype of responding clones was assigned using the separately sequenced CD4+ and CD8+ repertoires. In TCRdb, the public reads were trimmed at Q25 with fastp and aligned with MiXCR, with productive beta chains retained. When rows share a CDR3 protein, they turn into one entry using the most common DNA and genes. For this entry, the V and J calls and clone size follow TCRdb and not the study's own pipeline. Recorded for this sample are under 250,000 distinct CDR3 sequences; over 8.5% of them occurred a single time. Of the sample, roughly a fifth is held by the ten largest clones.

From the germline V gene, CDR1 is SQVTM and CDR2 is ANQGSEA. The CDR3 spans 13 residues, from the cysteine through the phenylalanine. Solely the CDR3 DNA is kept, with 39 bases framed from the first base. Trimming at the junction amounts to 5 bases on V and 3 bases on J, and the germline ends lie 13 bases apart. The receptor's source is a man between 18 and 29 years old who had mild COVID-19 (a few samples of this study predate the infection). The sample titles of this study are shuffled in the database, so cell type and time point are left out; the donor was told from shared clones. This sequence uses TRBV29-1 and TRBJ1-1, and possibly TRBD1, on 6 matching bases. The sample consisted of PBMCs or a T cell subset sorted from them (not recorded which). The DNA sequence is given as TGCAGCGTTCGAGGGGGTGGTTACACTGAAGCTTTCTTT. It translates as CSVRGGGYTEAFF.